This T cell receptor (beta chain) was identified in a study of spatial heterogeneity in lung cancer. Time point described: sample taken at primary tumor resection. Whole RNA obtained from tumor, nontumor lung or frozen PBMC underwent sequencing without sorting. A total of approximately 69 untreated early-stage non-small cell lung cancer patients served as donors. The library protocol tagged each TCR cDNA with a unique molecular identifier. MiXCR, applied by TCRdb to the 5' RACE reads, yields one record per CDR3 protein. The data contain some 29,000 distinct CDR3 sequences, about 8.8% of them singletons. To note about this clonotype: The antigen is not known. A much larger clone lies one base from this, so it may be a read error.

Study-wide findings and caveats: TCRs found ubiquitously expanded in tumor appeared in blood more at resection than at follow-up.

The receptor was isolated from a female donor with early-stage non-small cell lung cancer. The sequenced sample was PBMCs, obtained at surgery.

As DNA, the CDR3 is TGTGCCAGCAACCCTAAATTAAAGGCGGCAACCGACGATGAGCAGTTCTTC. This gives the protein CASNPKLKAATDDEQFF. The chain recombines TRBV7-9 with TRBJ2-1, with no clear D. The CDR3 spans 17 residues. The V end was cut by 7 bases, the J end by 8 bases, with 27 bases between. The germline gives CDR1 SEHNR, CDR2 FQNEAQ (reference sequence).